Presented here are 11 T cell receptor beta chains from one specimen sequenced in a study of metastatic and nonmetastatic thyroid tumors. With MiXCR, TCRdb called clones anew from the PCR reads. The sample shows around 6,000 clones, around 27% of them seen only once. Patients had received no treatment of any kind before thyroid surgery. The specimen was adjacent normal tissue. These TCRs come from a female donor with papillary thyroid cancer or a benign thyroid nodule (not recorded which). Some clones in this sample may be carry-over from other donors' samples.

The gene calls are TRBV7-2 and TRBJ2-1; 9 nucleotides match TRBD2. The germline gives CDR1 SGHTA, CDR2 FQGNSA. The junction had 14 bases not matched to a gene; V was cut back by 5 bases and J by 0 bases. The CDR3 spans 19 residues. As DNA, the CDR3 is TGTGCCAGCAGCACCCCCGGGACTAGCTGGGGCCTCTCCTACAATGAGCAGTTCTTC. Protein product: CASSTPGTSWGLSYNEQFF.

The CDR3 region is CASRGGGPDYGYTF. CDR3 bases: TGTGCCAGCAGGGGCGGGGGGCCTGACTATGGCTACACCTTC. The V gene is TRBV28, the J gene TRBJ1-2, with D possibly being TRBD1 (6 bases). Trimming removed 6 bases from V and 3 bases from J, with 14 bases in between. Germline loops: CDR1 MDHEN, CDR2 SYDVKM. The CDR3 length is 14 residues.

As regards this clone: The junction shows a germline mismatch at one end, possibly a read error. The genes are TRBV19 and TRBJ2-2; D is ambiguous. The CDR3 covers 15 residues. The germline V gene has CDR1 LNHDA and CDR2 SQIVND (reference sequence). CDR3 nucleotides: TGTGCCAGTGGTATTTATGGGTTTTTGGGCGGGGAGCTGTTTTTT. Residues: CASGIYGFLGGELFF.

This clone is labeled as medium-sized. The gene calls are TRBV30 and TRBJ1-3; TRBD1 is a possible D gene (5 bases). Germline CDR1 is GTSNPN and CDR2 is SVGIG (reference sequence). Trimming pared 4 bases from V and 0 bases from J, leaving 13 bases between. The CDR3 has 15 residues. CDR3 amino acids: CAWTGRGRSGNTIYF. The CDR3 DNA sequence: TGTGCCTGGACCGGGAGGGGCCGCTCTGGAAACACCATATATTTT. Full variable domain (rest looked up from reference TRBV30 and TRBJ1-3): SQTIHQWPATLVQPVGSPLSLECTVEGTSNPNLYWYRQAAGRGLQLLFYSVGIGQISSEVPQNLSASRPQDRQFILSSKKLLLSDSGFYLCAWTGRGRSGNTIYFGEGSWLTVV.

The sample holds a few counts of this clone. CDR3 residues: CASSVNTEAFF. The DNA for the CDR3 is TGTGCCAGCAGTGTGAACACTGAAGCTTTCTTT. The chain links TRBV6-1 to TRBJ1-1; D ambiguous. This CDR3 comprises 11 residues. Germline CDR1 reads MNHNS; CDR2 reads SASEGT. Trimming removed 4 bases from V and 0 bases from J, with 0 bases in between.

In its sample, this clone is medium-sized. This sequence joins TRBV28 and TRBJ2-3; D call uncertain. V lost 4 bases and J 0 bases, leaving 17 bases between the germline ends. Germline CDR1 reads MDHEN; CDR2 reads SYDVKM. The CDR3 is 17 amino acids. CDR3 sequence reads: CASSSPFQLSSTDTQYF. In DNA, the CDR3 is TGTGCCAGCAGTTCCCCGTTTCAACTGTCTAGCACAGATACGCAGTATTTT.

This clone was recorded at least ten times. The V gene is TRBV5-4, the J gene TRBJ2-4; possible D gene TRBD1, 5 bases. V was clipped by 4 bases and J by 4 bases, with 18 bases between them. This CDR3 is built from 16 residues. Germline CDR1 SGHNT, CDR2 YYREEE (reference sequence). For the CDR3, the DNA is TGTGCCAGCAGCGCGGCACAGGTTGGCGAAAAAAACATTCAGTACTTC. Amino acid sequence: CASSAAQVGEKNIQYF.

This clone was counted only a few times. V is TRBV24-1 and J is TRBJ1-4, with D possibly being TRBD1 (5 bases). CDR3 length: 14 amino acids. Between the trimmed V and J ends, which lost 3 bases and 5 bases, there was a span of 9 bases. Per germline, CDR1 KGHDR and CDR2 SFDVKD. The CDR3 DNA reads as TGTGCCACCAGTGATAACCAGGGAAATGAAAAACTGTTTTTT. It encodes CATSDNQGNEKLFF.

This clone was counted between two and nine times. The V and J genes are TRBV6-1 and TRBJ1-5; D gene ambiguous. The CDR3 consists of 16 residues. Germline-derived CDR1 and CDR2 are MNHNS and SASEGT. The V end was cut by 6 bases, the J end by 1 base, with 16 bases between. The CDR3 coding sequence is TGTGCCAGCAGCGGTACGTCTGTTTTCAGCAATCAGCCCCAGCATTTT. Protein product: CASSGTSVFSNQPQHF.

This clone was observed many times. The rearrangement uses TRBV6-1 and TRBJ2-5, with 11 bases aligning to TRBD2. V shed 7 bases and J 5 bases; nucleotides not matched to a gene: 9. The CDR3 runs 15 residues. Per the germline V gene, CDR1 is MNHNS and CDR2 is SASEGT. CDR3 loop: CASNLIAGGQETQYF. In DNA, the CDR3 is TGTGCCAGCAATCTCATAGCGGGGGGGCAGGAGACCCAGTACTTC.

This clone was seen a few times. The chain recombines TRBV27 with TRBJ2-5, with TRBD2 as a possible D gene (6 bases). Germline lookup yields CDR1 MNHEY and CDR2 SMNVEV (reference sequence). This CDR3 region has 12 residues. The CDR3 DNA sequence: TGTGGTAGCGGAGTCCGGGGCGGGACCCAGTACTTC. It specifies CGSGVRGGTQYF.